The next 14 T cell receptor beta chains were all read from a single sample in a study of T cells in Graves' hyperthyroidism and ophthalmopathy. It was RNA transcripts that yielded the amplified TCR beta CDR3 regions. The HTBI primer set drove a first-round RT-PCR of the TCR CDR3. One entry per CDR3 protein results from TCRdb running MiXCR on the multiplex PCR reads. The sample has around 350,000 distinct CDR3 sequences, less than 20% seen once. Material for sequencing was blood. The source is a woman in her late teens or twenties with Graves' hyperthyroidism that later progressed to Graves' ophthalmopathy.

This clonotype was detected ten times or more. The V gene is TRBV5-1, the J gene TRBJ2-7; 9 bases fit TRBD1. Trimming at V came to 4 bases and at J to 4 bases, leaving 3 bases not matched to a gene. CDR1 SGHRS and CDR2 YFSETQ come from the germline V gene. This CDR3 has 13 residues. The CDR3: CASSMGQGYEQYF. The CDR3 DNA follows: TGCGCCAGCAGCATGGGACAGGGTTACGAGCAGTACTTC.

This chain joins TRBV29-1 and TRBJ2-5; TRBD2 aligns across 13 bases. V shed 6 bases, J shed 6 bases, and the junction held 7 bases outside the gene matches. CDR1 is SQVTM, CDR2 ANQGSEA, per germline. The CDR3 is 14 residues long. CDR3 DNA: TGCAGCGTGAAACCGGGACTAGCGGGAAAGACCCAGTACTTC. It is translated as CSVKPGLAGKTQYF.

The chain joins TRBV7-9 to TRBJ1-4, with 8 bases lining up with TRBD1. Germline CDR1 reads SEHNR; CDR2 reads FQNEAQ (reference sequence). CDR3 length: 18 residues. Germline trimming cut 5 bases from V and 8 bases from J; bases unmatched to any gene: 19. CDR3 coding DNA: TGTGCCAGCAGCAATATCAGACAGGGGCAGGGCAATAAAGAAAAACTGTTTTTT. Translated: CASSNIRQGQGNKEKLFF.

The genes are TRBV28 and TRBJ2-1, with D uncertain. CDR3 size: 14 residues. Trimming cost V 1 base and J 9 bases, with 13 bases left between them. Germline lookup yields CDR1 MDHEN and CDR2 SYDVKM. The CDR3 DNA reads TGTGCCAGCAGTTTATCGGTTGCGGTCAGTGAGCAGTTCTTC. This gives the protein CASSLSVAVSEQFF.

This clonotype came up many times. The chain is built from TRBV7-2 and TRBJ2-1; D gene unclear. Germline values: CDR1 SGHTA, CDR2 FQGNSA. This CDR3 comprises 15 residues. The V end lost 3 bases, the J end lost 6 bases, and 15 bases lay between the germline ends. The CDR3 region has the DNA TGTGCCAGCAGCTTGGCTCGGTCATACTCCAATGAGCAGTTCTTC. It translates to CASSLARSYSNEQFF.

This clonotype was observed many times. This chain joins TRBV6-2 or TRBV6-3 and TRBJ1-2, with TRBD1 identical over 7 bases. Trimming cost V 7 bases and J 2 bases; bases outside gene matches: 4. Germline-derived CDR1 and CDR2 are MNHEY and SVGEGT. CDR3 length: 13 residues. CDR3 sequence reads: CASKGTENYGYTF. The CDR3 bases are TGTGCCAGCAAGGGGACAGAAAACTATGGCTACACCTTC.

The genes are TRBV7-9 and TRBJ2-1; D perhaps matches TRBD1 (6 bases). Germline CDR1 and CDR2: SEHNR and FQNEAQ (reference sequence). Between the trimmed V and J ends, which lost 1 base and 5 bases, there was a span of 12 bases. CDR3 size: 15 residues. CDR3 sequence reads: CASSLVQGPNNEQFF. CDR3 nucleotides: TGTGCCAGCAGCTTAGTTCAGGGGCCCAACAATGAGCAGTTCTTC.

About this clonotype itself: Possible read error: a much larger clone is one base away. This chain uses TRBV27 with TRBJ2-7; 7 bases match TRBD2. The CDR3 spans 14 residues. Germline CDR1 MNHEY, CDR2 SMNVEV (reference sequence). This chain's CDR3 is CASSLKGGSYAQYF. CDR3 DNA: TGTGCCAGCAGTTTAAAAGGCGGGAGCTACGCGCAGTACTTC.

This clonotype came up a few times. This chain links TRBV28 with TRBJ2-5; D might be TRBD2 (5 bases). The V gene lost 3 bases and the J gene lost 5 bases, with 7 bases spanning the gap. Germline V lookup: CDR1 MDHEN, CDR2 SYDVKM. The CDR3 covers 12 residues. DNA of the CDR3: TGTGCCAGCAGTTTTTGGAGGGAGACCCAGTACTTC. Amino acid sequence: CASSFWRETQYF.

V usage is TRBV15 and J usage is TRBJ2-2, with TRBD2 identical over 11 bases. Trimming removed 0 bases from V and 1 base from J; junction bases left unmatched: 1. The germline V gene encodes CDR1 LNHNV and CDR2 YYDKDF (reference sequence). There are 17 residues in the CDR3. The CDR3 sequence is CATSRELAGVNTGELFF. The CDR3 DNA is TGTGCCACCAGCAGAGAACTAGCGGGAGTGAACACCGGGGAGCTGTTTTTT.

This clonotype was counted many times. V is TRBV12-3 or TRBV12-4 and J is TRBJ2-3, with TRBD2 matching 7 bases. V lost 3 bases, J lost 7 bases, and 22 bases stayed unmatched. The CDR3 is 19 residues long. The CDR3 bases are TGTGCCAGCAGTTTTTGGGCAGGGTCATTGGTTACTAGCGAGCATACGCAGTATTTT. Translation: CASSFWAGSLVTSEHTQYF.

The sample holds many counts of this clonotype. The gene calls are TRBV20-1 and TRBJ2-7, with TRBD2 as a possible D gene (6 bases). Germline V gene data show CDR1 as DFQATT and CDR2 as SNEGSKA (reference sequence). The CDR3 loop spans 14 amino acids. V lost 6 bases and J 0 bases, leaving 15 bases between the germline ends. The CDR3, as DNA: TGCAGTGCCAGGGTGGCTAGCGACTCCTACGAGCAGTACTTC. It translates to CSARVASDSYEQYF.

A few counts support this clonotype. CDR3 residues: CASSSSGRAHNEQFF. CDR3 sequence (DNA): TGTGCCAGCAGTTCTAGCGGGAGGGCCCACAATGAGCAGTTCTTC. V and J are TRBV6-1 and TRBJ2-1; TRBD2 agrees at 12 bases. Germline CDR1 MNHNS, CDR2 SASEGT. This CDR3 spans 15 amino acids. V shed 5 bases, J shed 5 bases, and the junction held 4 bases outside the gene matches.

This clonotype was recorded many times. The V and J genes are TRBV28 and TRBJ2-7; maybe TRBD2 (6 bases). This CDR3 comprises 14 residues. The V gene's germline CDR1 is MDHEN and CDR2 SYDVKM. The V end lost 5 bases, the J end lost 1 base, and 12 bases lay between the germline ends. The CDR3 protein is CASSPAEGSYEQYF. In DNA, the CDR3 is TGTGCCAGCAGTCCCGCGGAGGGGTCCTACGAGCAGTACTTC.